This T cell receptor beta chain was identified in a study of cytomegalovirus exposure and HLA in healthy donors. General study findings and limits: Later analysis revealed greater clonal expansion in HLA-associated TCR beta chains than in equally common others.

A note on this clone: Its antigen is as yet unknown.

The junction had 1 base not matched to a gene; V was cut back by 3 bases and J by 1 base. Germline V gives CDR1 SGHDT, CDR2 YYEEEE. The CDR3 runs to 16 residues. PCR was performed using 60 Vbeta and 13 Jbeta primers. The protocol was immunoSEQ multiplex PCR, while the TCRdb copy is restricted to in-frame clones and leaves out a portion. Of around 200,000 clones listed, about two thirds are singletons. The source is a man aged 35 to 55 in good health and CMV-seropositive. What was sequenced was PBMCs. The V and J genes are TRBV5-6 and TRBJ2-5, with 15 bases lining up with TRBD2. CDR3 loop: CASSWTSGGVQETQYF. CDR3 in DNA: TGTGCCAGCAGCTGGACTAGCGGGGGGGTCCAAGAGACCCAGTACTTC.